This record covers a single T cell receptor beta chain. V shed 6 bases and J 6 bases; nucleotides not matched to a gene: 6. From germline, CDR1 is MNHEY and CDR2 SMNVEV (reference sequence). This CDR3 is built from 15 residues. Before the COVID-19 pandemic, during about 2011-2019, CD4+ T cells were taken from unexposed donors. Naive and memory CD4+ T cells were separated from cryopreserved PBMCs. This sample stems from a study of CD4 T cells in relation to SARS-CoV-2 and coronaviruses. TCRdb keeps only in-frame clones here, not all; method: immunoSEQ multiplex PCR. The sample lists 65,000 or so clones, around 86% occurring once.

The chain combines TRBV27 with TRBJ1-6; 9 nucleotides align to TRBD1. Sequenced input: memory CD4+ T cells from PBMCs. The TCR sequence derives from a human donor in good health. This CDR3 reads CASSRGQGPNSPLHF. The CDR3 bases are TGTGCCAGCAGCAGAGGACAGGGGCCTAATTCACCCCTCCACTTT.